The entry that follows covers one T cell receptor (beta chain) sequence. An end of the junction differs from the germline gene, which may be a read error. Per germline, CDR1 SGHAT and CDR2 FQDESV (reference sequence). The CDR3 has 16 residues. The sample originates from a study of tumor and adjacent non-tumor tissue in lung cancer. This sample's RNA came from whole unsorted tissue. Three rounds of nested PCR, following a modified ARM-PCR protocol, produced the TCRbeta library. TCRdb re-derived calls from the multiplex PCR reads in MiXCR, one entry per CDR3 protein. The table lists 120,000 or so distinct CDR3 sequences, approximately 71% of them singletons.

This clonotype was obtained from a man in his thirties or forties with non-small cell lung cancer. This chain joins TRBV11-1 and TRBJ2-4; D may be TRBD1 (6 bases). The specimen sequenced was lung tumor tissue. The CDR3 nucleotides are TGTGCCAGCCGCGTCTGCGGACAGATTTCAAAAAATATTCAGTACTTC. Translating it yields CASRVCGQISKNIQYF. The entire variable domain, with the rest obtained from reference TRBV11-1 and TRBJ2-4, is as follows: EAEVAQSPRYKITEKSQAVAFWCDPISGHATLYWYRQILGQGPELLVQFQDESVVDDSQLPKDRFSAERLKGVDSTLKIQPAELGDSAMYLCASRVCGQISKNIQYFGAGTRLSVL.